The rows below give T cell receptor beta chains drawn from one sample of a study of memory CD8 T cells in hepatitis C reinfection. This table comes from immunoSEQ multiplex PCR, and its TCRdb copy is limited to in-frame clones, with some not included. The sample lists approximately 52,000 clones; under 90% were seen once. What was sequenced was naive CD8+ T cells sorted from blood. These receptors were collected from a young man with hepatitis C virus infection. Each CDR3 is given with its conserved first and last residue. The D gene is left open where the match is weak. Clone size is given for some rows only: seen once, a few or many times, or a class if the clone is expanded.

>TRBJ1-2|few|TRBV27|TRBD1
CASSLGRDSYGYTF
TGTGCCAGCAGTTTAGGAAGGGACAGCTATGGCTACACCTTC
>TRBJ2-1|.|TRBV19|.
CASNNSPGEQFF
TGTGCCAGTAATAACTCGCCAGGGGAGCAGTTCTTC
>TRBJ1-2|.|TRBV6-5|.
CASSLDVGGGYGYTF
TGTGCCAGCAGTCTGGACGTTGGCGGGGGCTATGGCTACACCTTC
>TRBJ2-3|.|TRBV27|TRBD2
CASGILAGASDTQYF
TGTGCCAGCGGGATTCTAGCGGGAGCCTCCGATACGCAGTATTTT
>TRBJ2-7|.|TRBV7-2|.
CASSPEGGISSYEQYF
TGTGCCAGCAGCCCCGAAGGAGGAATTAGCTCCTACGAGCAGTACTTC
>TRBJ1-2|few|TRBV19|.
CASKVLGNANYGYTF
TGTGCCAGTAAAGTCTTGGGCAACGCTAACTATGGCTACACCTTC
>TRBJ2-5|.|TRBV19|TRBD1
CASSPLRGQGEETQYF
TGTGCCAGTAGTCCCCTCAGGGGGCAGGGCGAAGAGACCCAGTACTTC
>TRBJ2-5|once|TRBV5-1|.
CASSLGRGVNQETQYF
TGCGCCAGCAGCTTGGGGAGGGGTGTGAACCAAGAGACCCAGTACTTC
>TRBJ2-1|.|TRBV19|.
CASSTSTGNEQFF
TGTGCCAGTAGTACATCAACAGGGAATGAGCAGTTCTTC
>TRBJ2-4|once|TRBV5-5|.
CASSLGLAGIQYF
TGTGCCAGCAGCTTGGGGCTCGCGGGCATTCAGTACTTC
>TRBJ2-1|.|TRBV29-1|TRBD1
CSVDAPQDRTTYNEQFF
TGCAGCGTCGACGCCCCCCAGGACAGGACAACCTACAATGAGCAGTTCTTC
>TRBJ1-1|.|TRBV6-5|.
CASSLETNTEAFF
TGTGCCAGCAGTCTCGAAACTAACACTGAAGCTTTCTTT
>TRBJ1-1|.|TRBV9|.
CASSGTSGETEAFF
TGTGCCAGCAGCGGAACGTCCGGGGAAACTGAAGCTTTCTTT
>TRBJ2-1|.|TRBV19|TRBD1
CASSKWDRVEQFF
TGTGCCAGTAGTAAATGGGACAGAGTAGAGCAGTTCTTC
>TRBJ2-5|.|TRBV7-9|TRBD2
CASSLGASGGARETQYF
TGTGCCAGCAGCTTAGGTGCTAGCGGGGGGGCCAGGGAGACCCAGTACTTC
>TRBJ2-3|.|TRBV4-1|TRBD2
CASSHSVAGGRDTQYF
TGCGCCAGCAGCCATTCCGTAGCGGGGGGGCGAGATACGCAGTATTTT
>TRBJ2-1|.|TRBV19|TRBD2
CASMELAGGGSEQFF
TGTGCCAGTATGGAGCTAGCGGGAGGAGGCAGTGAGCAGTTCTTC
>TRBJ1-1|.|TRBV5-1|TRBD1
CASSLRGQGANTEAFF
TGCGCCAGCAGCCTACGGGGACAGGGGGCGAACACTGAAGCTTTCTTT
>TRBJ2-5|.|TRBV7-9|.
CASSPDSQETRYF
TGTGCCAGCAGCCCGGACAGCCAAGAGACCCGGTACTTC
>TRBJ1-1|.|TRBV2|.
CASSESGLNTEAFF
TGTGCCAGCAGTGAATCAGGGCTGAACACTGAAGCTTTCTTT
>TRBJ1-3|.|TRBV6-1|.
CASSEKRGSGNTIYF
TGTGCCAGCAGTGAAAAACGAGGGTCTGGAAACACCATATATTTT
>TRBJ2-2|.|TRBV18|.
CASSPGGLNTGELFF
TGTGCCAGCTCACCAGGGGGCCTAAACACCGGGGAGCTGTTTTTT
>TRBJ2-1|.|TRBV4-3|.
CASSRLQGKYEQFF
TGCGCCAGCAGCCGCCTACAGGGAAAGTATGAGCAGTTCTTC
>TRBJ2-3|.|TRBV28|.
CASSLTETDTQYF
TGTGCCAGCAGTTTAACAGAGACAGATACGCAGTATTTT
>TRBJ1-6|.|TRBV10-3|.
CAISEGREVSYNSPLHF
TGTGCCATCAGTGAGGGGCGGGAAGTCTCCTATAATTCACCCCTCCACTTT
>TRBJ2-2|.|TRBV19|TRBD1
CASSRGQHTGELFF
TGTGCCAGTAGTAGGGGACAGCACACCGGGGAGCTGTTTTTT
>TRBJ1-1|.|TRBV6-6|.
CASSYSRGGTEAFF
TGTGCCAGCAGTTACTCACGGGGGGGCACTGAAGCTTTCTTT
>TRBJ1-2|.|TRBV11-1|TRBD1
CASSLEGTAYGYTF
TGTGCCAGCAGCTTAGAGGGGACAGCCTATGGCTACACCTTC
>TRBJ2-7|few|TRBV6-1|TRBD1
CASPGQGWGEQYF
TGTGCCAGCCCCGGACAGGGCTGGGGCGAGCAGTACTTC
>TRBJ2-3|.|TRBV28|.
CASSLPLGAEDTQYF
TGTGCCAGCAGTTTACCCTTGGGGGCTGAAGATACGCAGTATTTT
>TRBJ1-1|.|TRBV6-5|TRBD1
CASSYTPGQGNTEAFF
TGTGCCAGCAGTTACACCCCGGGACAGGGGAACACTGAAGCTTTCTTT
>TRBJ2-7|once|TRBV28|.
CASTGGLTYEQYF
TGTGCCAGCACGGGCGGACTGACCTACGAGCAGTACTTC
>TRBJ1-5|.|TRBV28|.
CASTFGLDNQPQHF
TGTGCCAGTACGTTCGGCCTAGACAATCAGCCCCAGCATTTT
>TRBJ1-5|.|TRBV5-8|.
CASSLGASNQPQHF
TGTGCCAGCAGCTTGGGTGCGAGCAATCAGCCCCAGCATTTT
>TRBJ2-7|once|TRBV27|.
CASSPLGGGESYEQYF
TGTGCCAGCAGTCCACTAGGAGGGGGCGAATCCTACGAGCAGTACTTC
>TRBJ2-1|.|TRBV9|.
CASSVLGGSSYNEQFF
TGTGCCAGCAGCGTCTTGGGGGGTTCCTCCTACAATGAGCAGTTCTTC
>TRBJ2-4|.|TRBV12-5|.
CASGPPSTGAKNIQYF
TGTGCTAGTGGTCCCCCAAGTACCGGAGCCAAAAACATTCAGTACTTC
>TRBJ1-2|.|TRBV11-2|.
CASSFAGNYGYTF
TGTGCCAGCAGCTTTGCCGGGAACTATGGCTACACCTTC
>TRBJ2-7|.|TRBV7-9|.
CASSLRDSGSYEQYF
TGTGCCAGCAGCCTCCGGGATAGCGGATCCTACGAGCAGTACTTC
>TRBJ2-7|.|TRBV4-2|TRBD1
CASSQEGTGVEGDEQYF
TGTGCCAGCAGCCAAGAAGGGACAGGGGTGGAGGGGGACGAGCAGTACTTC
>TRBJ2-1|.|TRBV5-4|TRBD2
CASSLELAGVLLEQFF
TGTGCCAGCAGCTTGGAACTAGCGGGGGTCCTACTTGAGCAGTTCTTC
>TRBJ2-1|.|TRBV27|TRBD2
CASSTRMGLAYNEQFF
TGTGCCAGCAGTACCCGAATGGGACTAGCCTACAATGAGCAGTTCTTC
>TRBJ2-1|.|TRBV28|.
CASSSRLLNNEQFF
TGTGCCAGCAGTTCAAGACTACTTAACAATGAGCAGTTCTTC
>TRBJ2-1|.|TRBV7-9|.
CASSPSEGMGNEQFF
TGTGCCAGCAGCCCTAGCGAGGGGATGGGGAATGAGCAGTTCTTC
>TRBJ2-5|.|TRBV4-1|TRBD1
CASSQEGTGGETQYF
TGCGCCAGCAGCCAAGAGGGGACAGGGGGGGAGACCCAGTACTTC
>TRBJ2-7|.|TRBV7-3|.
CASSFGFPYEQYF
TGTGCCAGCAGCTTCGGGTTCCCCTACGAGCAGTACTTC
>TRBJ2-3|.|TRBV19|.
CASSNAGVSTDTQYF
TGTGCCAGTAGTAATGCAGGGGTAAGCACAGATACGCAGTATTTT
>TRBJ2-1|.|TRBV7-9|.
CASSLVGGLNEQFF
TGTGCCAGCAGCTTAGTGGGCGGACTAAATGAGCAGTTCTTC
>TRBJ2-7|.|TRBV7-3|TRBD2
CASSSHGTSGDEQYF
TGTGCCAGCAGCTCACACGGGACTAGCGGAGACGAGCAGTACTTC
>TRBJ2-1|.|TRBV4-1|TRBD2
CASSLTLADLYNEQFF
TGCGCCAGCAGCCTCACACTAGCGGACTTATACAATGAGCAGTTCTTC
>TRBJ2-7|.|TRBV25-1|.
CASRPRGVGEQYF
TGTGCCAGCAGACCCAGGGGAGTCGGAGAGCAGTACTTC
>TRBJ2-1|.|TRBV7-9|TRBD2
CASSSRWVAGGPNEQFF
TGTGCCAGCAGCTCCCGGTGGGTAGCGGGGGGCCCCAATGAGCAGTTCTTC
>TRBJ1-5|.|TRBV27|.
CASSSTGSQPQHF
TGTGCCAGCAGTTCCACAGGGTCCCAGCCCCAGCATTTT
>TRBJ2-5|.|TRBV7-9|.
CASSSPWSQRGETQYF
TGTGCCAGCAGCTCCCCCTGGTCCCAAAGGGGAGAGACCCAGTACTTC
>TRBJ2-1|.|TRBV11-2|.
CASSDWSSSEQFF
TGTGCCAGCAGCGATTGGAGTAGTTCGGAGCAGTTCTTC
>TRBJ2-7|once|TRBV4-2|TRBD1
CASSQETGAYEQYF
TGTGCCAGCAGCCAAGAGACAGGGGCCTACGAGCAGTACTTC
>TRBJ2-1|.|TRBV6-1|TRBD2
CASSASGIGNEQFF
TGTGCCAGCTCGGCTAGCGGGATCGGGAATGAGCAGTTCTTC
>TRBJ1-2|.|TRBV4-3|.
CASSQGDISNYGYTF
TGCGCCAGCAGCCAAGGCGACATATCTAACTATGGCTACACCTTC
>TRBJ2-1|.|TRBV19|.
CASSIQGLHNEQFF
TGTGCCAGTAGTATCCAGGGCTTGCACAATGAGCAGTTCTTC